This TCR beta chain was captured by sequencing in a study of cytomegalovirus exposure and HLA in healthy donors. Data came from immunoSEQ multiplex PCR; TCRdb stores just in-frame clones and leaves some out. Of roughly 65,000 clones detected, approximately 96% appear once; the ten largest clones hold nearly 4.5%. The germline V and J ends were trimmed by 3 bases and 0 bases, with 11 bases remaining between them. The CDR3 has 16 residues. The germline V gene encodes CDR1 SGHVS and CDR2 FQNEAQ. This TCR came from a man between 18 and 35 years old in good health and CMV-seropositive. The source material was PBMCs. V is TRBV7-8 and J is TRBJ2-2, with D possibly TRBD2 on 6 matching bases. CDR3 sequence (DNA): TGTGCCAGCAGCTTGTACCCGGGGGCGAACACCGGGGAGCTGTTTTTT. Protein: CASSLYPGANTGELFF.